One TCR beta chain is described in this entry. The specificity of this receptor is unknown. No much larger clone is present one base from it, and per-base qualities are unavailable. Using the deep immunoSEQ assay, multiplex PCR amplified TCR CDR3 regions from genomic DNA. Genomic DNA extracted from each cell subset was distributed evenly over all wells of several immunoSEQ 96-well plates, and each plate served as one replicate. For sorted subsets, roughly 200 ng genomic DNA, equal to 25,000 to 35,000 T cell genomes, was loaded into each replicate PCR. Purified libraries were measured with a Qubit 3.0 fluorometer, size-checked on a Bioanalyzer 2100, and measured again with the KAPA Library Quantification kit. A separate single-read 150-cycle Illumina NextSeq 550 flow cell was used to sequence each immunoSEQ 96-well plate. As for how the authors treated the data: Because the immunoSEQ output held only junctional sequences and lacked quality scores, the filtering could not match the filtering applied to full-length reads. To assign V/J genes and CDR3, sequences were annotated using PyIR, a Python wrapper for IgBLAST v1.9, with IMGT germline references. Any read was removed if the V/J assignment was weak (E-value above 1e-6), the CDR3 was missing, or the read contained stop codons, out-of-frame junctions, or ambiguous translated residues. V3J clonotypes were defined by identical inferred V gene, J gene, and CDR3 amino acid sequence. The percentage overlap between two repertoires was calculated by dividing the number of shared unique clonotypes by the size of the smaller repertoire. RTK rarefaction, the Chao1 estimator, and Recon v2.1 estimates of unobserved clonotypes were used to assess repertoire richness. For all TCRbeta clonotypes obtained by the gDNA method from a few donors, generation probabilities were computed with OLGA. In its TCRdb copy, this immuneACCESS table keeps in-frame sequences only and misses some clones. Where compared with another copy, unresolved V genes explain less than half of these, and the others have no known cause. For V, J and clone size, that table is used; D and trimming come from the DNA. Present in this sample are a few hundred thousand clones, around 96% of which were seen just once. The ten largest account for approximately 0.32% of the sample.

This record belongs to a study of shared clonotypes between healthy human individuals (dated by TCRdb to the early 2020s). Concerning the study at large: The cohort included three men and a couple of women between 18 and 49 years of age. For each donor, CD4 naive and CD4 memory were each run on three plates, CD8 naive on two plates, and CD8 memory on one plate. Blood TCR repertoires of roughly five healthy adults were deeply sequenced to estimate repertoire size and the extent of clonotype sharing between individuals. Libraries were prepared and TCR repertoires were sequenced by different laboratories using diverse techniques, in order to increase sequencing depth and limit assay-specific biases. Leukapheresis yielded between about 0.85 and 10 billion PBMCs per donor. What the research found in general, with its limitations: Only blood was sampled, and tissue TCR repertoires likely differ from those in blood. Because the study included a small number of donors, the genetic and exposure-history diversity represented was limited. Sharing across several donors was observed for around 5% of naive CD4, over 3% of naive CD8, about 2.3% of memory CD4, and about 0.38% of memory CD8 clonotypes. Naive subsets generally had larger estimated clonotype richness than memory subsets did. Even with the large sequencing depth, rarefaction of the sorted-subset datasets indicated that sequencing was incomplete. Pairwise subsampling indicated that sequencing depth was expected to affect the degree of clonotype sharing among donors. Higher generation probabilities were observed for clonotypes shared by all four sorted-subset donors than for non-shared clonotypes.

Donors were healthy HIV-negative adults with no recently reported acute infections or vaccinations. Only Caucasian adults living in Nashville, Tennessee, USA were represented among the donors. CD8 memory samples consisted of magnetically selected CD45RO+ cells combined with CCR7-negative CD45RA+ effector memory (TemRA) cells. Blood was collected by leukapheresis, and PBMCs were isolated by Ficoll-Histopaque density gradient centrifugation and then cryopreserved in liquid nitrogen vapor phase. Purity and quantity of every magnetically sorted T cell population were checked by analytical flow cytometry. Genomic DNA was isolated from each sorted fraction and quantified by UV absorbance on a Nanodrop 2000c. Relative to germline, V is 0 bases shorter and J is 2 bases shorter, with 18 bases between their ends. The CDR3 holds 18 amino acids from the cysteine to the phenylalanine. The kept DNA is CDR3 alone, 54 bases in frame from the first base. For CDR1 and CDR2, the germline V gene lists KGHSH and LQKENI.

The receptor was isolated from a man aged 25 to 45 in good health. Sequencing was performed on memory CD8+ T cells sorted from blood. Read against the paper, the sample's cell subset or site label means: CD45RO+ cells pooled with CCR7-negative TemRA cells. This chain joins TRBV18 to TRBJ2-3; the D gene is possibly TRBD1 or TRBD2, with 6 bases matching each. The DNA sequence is TGTGCCAGCTCACCACCAAGGGGGGCTCCCGGGCCCACAGATACGCAGTATTTT. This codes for CASSPPRGAPGPTDTQYF.